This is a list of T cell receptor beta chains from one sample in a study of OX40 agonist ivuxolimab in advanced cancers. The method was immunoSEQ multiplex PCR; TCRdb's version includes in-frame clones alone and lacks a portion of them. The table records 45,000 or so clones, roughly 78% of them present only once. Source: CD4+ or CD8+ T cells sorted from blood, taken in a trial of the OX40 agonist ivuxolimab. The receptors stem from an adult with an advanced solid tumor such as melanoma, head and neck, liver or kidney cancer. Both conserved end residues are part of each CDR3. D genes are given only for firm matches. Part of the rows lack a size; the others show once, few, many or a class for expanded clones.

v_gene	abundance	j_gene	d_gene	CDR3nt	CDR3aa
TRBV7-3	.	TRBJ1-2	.	TGTGCCAGCAGCTTAACTAGCTCTAGTGGCTACACCTTC	CASSLTSSSGYTF
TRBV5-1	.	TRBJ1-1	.	TGCGCCAGCAGCACCGGGGGGTTAGATAGGTGGGGCACTGAAGCTTTCTTT	CASSTGGLDRWGTEAFF
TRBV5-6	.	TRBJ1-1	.	TGTGCCAGCAGCTTGGCAGGGAACACTGAAGCTTTCTTT	CASSLAGNTEAFF
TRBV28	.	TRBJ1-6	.	TGTGCCAGCTCTTTGGGACACACGACGAGCAATTCACCCCTCCACTTT	CASSLGHTTSNSPLHF
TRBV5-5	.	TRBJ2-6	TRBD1	TGTGCCAGCAGCGGACAGGCTATCAGCTCTGGGGCCAACGTCCTGACTTTC	CASSGQAISSGANVLTF
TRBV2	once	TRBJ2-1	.	TGTGCCAGCAGTGTTCGGAATGAGCAGTTCTTC	CASSVRNEQFF
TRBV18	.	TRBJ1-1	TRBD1	TGTGCCAGCTCACCATTCAGGACAGGGACTACTGAAGCTTTCTTT	CASSPFRTGTTEAFF
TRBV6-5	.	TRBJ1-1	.	TGTGCCAGCCGACAGCTATACACTGAAGCTTTCTTT	CASRQLYTEAFF
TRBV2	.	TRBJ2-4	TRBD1	TGTGCCAGCAGTATTGACAGGGCAGGAAACATTCAGTACTTC	CASSIDRAGNIQYF
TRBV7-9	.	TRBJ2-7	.	TGTGCCAGCAGCCGGGGGCCTAAAGGTAGCGAGTACGAGCAGTACTTC	CASSRGPKGSEYEQYF
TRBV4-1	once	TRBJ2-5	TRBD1	TGCGCCAGCAGGGGTCAGGGGGAAGAGACCCAGTACTTC	CASRGQGEETQYF
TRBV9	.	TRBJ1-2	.	TGTGCCAGCAGCGTCGAAGGGGGGACGCAGAAGGGCTACACCTTC	CASSVEGGTQKGYTF
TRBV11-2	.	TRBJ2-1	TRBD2	TGTGCCAGCAGCTTAGGGGCGGGGGTCTCCTACAATGAGCAGTTCTTC	CASSLGAGVSYNEQFF
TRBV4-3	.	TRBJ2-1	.	TGCGCCAGCAGCCTCGGACTCGACAATGAGCAGTTCTTC	CASSLGLDNEQFF
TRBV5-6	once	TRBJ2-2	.	TGTGCCAGCAGCTTGGCTGAGGGCACCGGGGAGCTGTTTTTT	CASSLAEGTGELFF
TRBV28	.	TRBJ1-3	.	TGTGCCAGCAGTTCTTCCGGTCATCTGGGCAAGAACACCATATATTTT	CASSSSGHLGKNTIYF
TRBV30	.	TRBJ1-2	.	TGTGCCTGGACTGGGGAGGCTGGCGTCGGGTCGGTCTACACCTTC	CAWTGEAGVGSVYTF
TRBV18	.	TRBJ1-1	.	TGTGCCAGCTCACTTAAAAATATGAATCCGGGTCTTGAAGCTTTCTTT	CASSLKNMNPGLEAFF
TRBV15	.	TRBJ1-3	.	TGTGCCACCAGCAGAGATAAAGACCCCGGCAGGAGGAACACCATATATTTT	CATSRDKDPGRRNTIYF
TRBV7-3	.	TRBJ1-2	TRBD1	TGTGCCAGCAGCCCTGGGACAGTCTTAGGGGGGAACTATGGCTACACCTTC	CASSPGTVLGGNYGYTF
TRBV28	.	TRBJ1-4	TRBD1	TGTGCCAGCAGTCTCGAGGGACAGGGGGTAGTTGAAAAACTGTTTTTT	CASSLEGQGVVEKLFF
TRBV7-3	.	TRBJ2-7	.	TGTGCCAGCAGCCCCCTGCCGGGACAACCGCAGTACTTC	CASSPLPGQPQYF
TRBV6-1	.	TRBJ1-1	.	TGTGCCAGCAGTGAAACATGGGGGGCGGTGAACACTGAAGCTTTCTTT	CASSETWGAVNTEAFF
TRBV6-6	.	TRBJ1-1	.	TGTGCCAGCAGCGACAACCCGCGACAGGCTGAAGCTTTCTTT	CASSDNPRQAEAFF
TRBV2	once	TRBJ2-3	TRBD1	TGTGCCACCGAGACAGGGGCTAGCACAGATACGCAGTATTTT	CATETGASTDTQYF
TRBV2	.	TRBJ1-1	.	TGTGCCAGCAGCACCGGACTCAACACTGAAGCTTTCTTT	CASSTGLNTEAFF
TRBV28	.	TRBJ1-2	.	TGTGCCAGCAGTTCCGAGAAGTATGGCTACACCTTC	CASSSEKYGYTF
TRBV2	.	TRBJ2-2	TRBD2	TGTGCCAGCAGTGAGGAGTCCAGCGGGAGGGCCGGGGAGCTGTTTTTT	CASSEESSGRAGELFF
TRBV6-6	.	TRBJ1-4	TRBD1	TGTGCCAGCAGTTACACGACAGGGACTAATGAAAAACTGTTTTTT	CASSYTTGTNEKLFF
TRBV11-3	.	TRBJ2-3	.	TGTGCCAGCAGCTCCCGTACAGGGCCAGATACGCAGTATTTT	CASSSRTGPDTQYF
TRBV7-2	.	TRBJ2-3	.	TGTGCCAGCAGCTTAGTTGATACGCAGTATTTT	CASSLVDTQYF
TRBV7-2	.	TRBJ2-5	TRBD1	TGTGCCAGCACCGGGTCACCGGGACAGGTGTCGGAGACCCAGTACTTC	CASTGSPGQVSETQYF
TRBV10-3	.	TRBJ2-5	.	TGTGCCACCACGCAGGACAGCCAAGAGACCCAGTACTTC	CATTQDSQETQYF
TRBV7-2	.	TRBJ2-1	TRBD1	TGTGCCAGCACCTTCGGCCCTCCGGGACAGGCATACAATGAGCAGTTCTTC	CASTFGPPGQAYNEQFF
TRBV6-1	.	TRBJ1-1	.	TGTGCCAGCAGTGATATAGGGGCGGGGAGCACTGAAGCTTTCTTT	CASSDIGAGSTEAFF
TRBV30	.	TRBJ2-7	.	TGTGCCTGGAGTGTACCAGGTTACGAGCAGTACTTC	CAWSVPGYEQYF
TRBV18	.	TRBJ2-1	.	TGTGCCAGCTCACCACTCGACAGCCCAACCAACAATGAGCAGTTCTTC	CASSPLDSPTNNEQFF
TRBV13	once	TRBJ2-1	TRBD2	TGTGCCAGCAGCTCTACTCAAGCGGGGAATTCCTACAATGAGCAGTTCTTC	CASSSTQAGNSYNEQFF
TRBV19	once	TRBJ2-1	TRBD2	TGTGACAGTAGGATCAGCGGGAGGCGAGAGCAGTTCTTC	CDSRISGRREQFF
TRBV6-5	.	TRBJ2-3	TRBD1	TGTGCCAGCAGTTCTCCTAGGACAGGGCAGTTAGATACGCAGTATTTT	CASSSPRTGQLDTQYF
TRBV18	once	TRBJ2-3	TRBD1	TGTGCCAGCTCGCAAGACAGGGGGCTGAGCACAGATACGCAGTATTTT	CASSQDRGLSTDTQYF
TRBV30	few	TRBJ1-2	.	TGTGCCTGGAGTGTAGGGGGGTCTGGCTACACCTTC	CAWSVGGSGYTF
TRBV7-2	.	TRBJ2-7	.	TGTGCCAGCAGCTTCCGTGAGGAGCAGTACTTC	CASSFREEQYF
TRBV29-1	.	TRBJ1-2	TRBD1	TGCAGCGTTGAAGGGGGACAGTATAGTGGCTACACCTTC	CSVEGGQYSGYTF
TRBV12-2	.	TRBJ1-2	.	TGTGCAAGTCGCCCCCCTAACTATGGCTACACCTTC	CASRPPNYGYTF
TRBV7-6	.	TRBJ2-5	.	TGTGCCAGCAGCTTAGGAGAGGGCAAGCAAGAGACCCAGTACTTC	CASSLGEGKQETQYF
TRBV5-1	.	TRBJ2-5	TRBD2	TGCGCCAGCAGCTTACGACTAGCATCAGAGACCCAGTACTTC	CASSLRLASETQYF
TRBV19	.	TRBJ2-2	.	TGTGCCAGTAGTATCCAGCGGTCCACCGGGGAGCTGTTTTTT	CASSIQRSTGELFF
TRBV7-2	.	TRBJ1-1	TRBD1	TGTGCCAGCAGCCCCCAGACAGGGACTAGTGAAGCTTTCTTT	CASSPQTGTSEAFF
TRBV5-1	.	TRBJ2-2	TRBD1	TGCGCCAGCTCCTTCGAAGGACAGGGAGACACCGGGGAGCTGTTTTTT	CASSFEGQGDTGELFF
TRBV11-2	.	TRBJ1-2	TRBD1	TGTGCCAGCAGCTTAGCCCAGGGGGCGACTGGCTACACCTTC	CASSLAQGATGYTF
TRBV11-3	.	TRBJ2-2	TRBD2	TGTGCCAGCAGCTCCAGCGGGGGGAACACCGGGGAGCTGTTTTTT	CASSSSGGNTGELFF